This T cell receptor (beta chain) stems from a study of cytomegalovirus exposure and HLA in healthy donors. Findings and caveats of the study: The presence/absence work took it that sequencing depth was about the same across donors. It was approximately 170 TCR beta chains that were listed as cytomegalovirus-associated. Being productive about 87% or about 30% of the time was typical of most TCR beta V segments in an earlier analysis.

The primer mix had 60 Vbeta and 13 Jbeta primers. This table comes from immunoSEQ multiplex PCR, and its TCRdb copy is limited to in-frame clones, with some not included. This table holds 150,000 to 200,000 clones, 84% found once. CDR1 and CDR2 from the germline V gene are PRHDT and FYEKMQ (reference sequence). The V and J ends lost 2 bases and 3 bases, in that order; junction bases with no gene match: 6. The CDR3 runs 16 residues. As concerns this clone: Its matching antigen is unknown.

This TCR came from a girl between 10 and 17 years old in good health and CMV-seropositive. This chain links TRBV13 with TRBJ2-3; 9 bases match TRBD2. Source material: PBMCs. The chain's CDR3 is CASSLLRAGGTDTQYF. DNA for the CDR3: TGTGCCAGCAGCTTACTGCGGGCGGGGGGGACAGATACGCAGTATTTT.